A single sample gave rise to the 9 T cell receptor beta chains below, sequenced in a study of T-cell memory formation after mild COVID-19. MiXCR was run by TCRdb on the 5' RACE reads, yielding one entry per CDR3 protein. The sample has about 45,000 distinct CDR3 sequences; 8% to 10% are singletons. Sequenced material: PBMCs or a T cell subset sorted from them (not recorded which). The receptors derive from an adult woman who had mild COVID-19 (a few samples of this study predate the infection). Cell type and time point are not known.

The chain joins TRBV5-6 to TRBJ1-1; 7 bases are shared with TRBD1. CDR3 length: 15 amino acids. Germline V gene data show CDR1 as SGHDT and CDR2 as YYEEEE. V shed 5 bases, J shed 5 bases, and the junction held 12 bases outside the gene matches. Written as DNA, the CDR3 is TGTGCCAGCAGGTTGACTGGGACAGTCGGGACTGAAGCTTTCTTT. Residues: CASRLTGTVGTEAFF.

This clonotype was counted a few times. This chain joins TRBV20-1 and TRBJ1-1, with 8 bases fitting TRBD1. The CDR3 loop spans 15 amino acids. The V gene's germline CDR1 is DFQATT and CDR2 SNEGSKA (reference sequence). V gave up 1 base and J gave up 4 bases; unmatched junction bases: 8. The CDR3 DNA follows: TGCAGTGCTAGAGGGCAGACAGGGGAGGTCACTGAAGCTTTCTTT. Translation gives CSARGQTGEVTEAFF.

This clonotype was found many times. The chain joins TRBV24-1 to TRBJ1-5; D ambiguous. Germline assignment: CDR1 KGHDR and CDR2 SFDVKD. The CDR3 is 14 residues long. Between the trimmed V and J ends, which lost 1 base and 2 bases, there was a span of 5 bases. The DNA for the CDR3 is TGTGCCACCAGTGATTTCGCTGGCAATCAGCCCCAGCATTTT. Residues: CATSDFAGNQPQHF.

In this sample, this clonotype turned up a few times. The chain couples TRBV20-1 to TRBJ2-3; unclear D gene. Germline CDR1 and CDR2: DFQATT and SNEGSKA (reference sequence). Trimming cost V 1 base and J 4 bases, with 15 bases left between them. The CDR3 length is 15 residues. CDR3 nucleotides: TGCAGTGCTAGAGCCTCAGCGCTTTTAGCAGATACGCAGTATTTT. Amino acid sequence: CSARASALLADTQYF.

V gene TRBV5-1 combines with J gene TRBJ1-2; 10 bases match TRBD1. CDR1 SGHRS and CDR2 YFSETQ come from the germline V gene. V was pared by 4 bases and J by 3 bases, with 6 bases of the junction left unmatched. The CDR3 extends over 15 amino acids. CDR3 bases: TGCGCCAGCAGCGCGGGACAGGGGTCCTACTATGGCTACACCTTC. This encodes CASSAGQGSYYGYTF. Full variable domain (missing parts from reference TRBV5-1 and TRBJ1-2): KAGVTQTPRYLIKTRGQQVTLSCSPISGHRSVSWYQQTPGQGLQFLFEYFSETQRNKGNFPGRFSGRQFSNSRSEMNVSTLELGDSALYLCASSAGQGSYYGYTFGSGTRLTVV.

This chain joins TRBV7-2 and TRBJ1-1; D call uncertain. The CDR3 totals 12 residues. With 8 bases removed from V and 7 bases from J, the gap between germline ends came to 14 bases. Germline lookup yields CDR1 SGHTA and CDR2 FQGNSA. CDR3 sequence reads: CASGPAYSEAFF. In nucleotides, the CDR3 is TGTGCCAGCGGGCCCGCCTATAGTGAAGCTTTCTTT.

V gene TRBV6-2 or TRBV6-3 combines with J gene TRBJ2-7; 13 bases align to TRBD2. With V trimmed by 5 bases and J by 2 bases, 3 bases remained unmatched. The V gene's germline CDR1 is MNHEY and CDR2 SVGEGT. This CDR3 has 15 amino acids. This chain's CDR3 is CASSVGLAGAYEQYF. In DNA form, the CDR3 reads TGTGCCAGCAGTGTCGGACTAGCGGGAGCCTACGAGCAGTACTTC.

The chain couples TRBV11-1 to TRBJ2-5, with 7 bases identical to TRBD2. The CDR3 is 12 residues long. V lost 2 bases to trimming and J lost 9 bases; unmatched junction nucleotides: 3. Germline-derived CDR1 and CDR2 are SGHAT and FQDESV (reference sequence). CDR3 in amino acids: CASSLLAGAQYF. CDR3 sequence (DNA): TGTGCCAGCAGCTTACTGGCGGGGGCCCAGTACTTC. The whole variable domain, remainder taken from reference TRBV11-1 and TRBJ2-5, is EAEVAQSPRYKITEKSQAVAFWCDPISGHATLYWYRQILGQGPELLVQFQDESVVDDSQLPKDRFSAERLKGVDSTLKIQPAELGDSAMYLCASSLLAGAQYFGPGTRLLVL.

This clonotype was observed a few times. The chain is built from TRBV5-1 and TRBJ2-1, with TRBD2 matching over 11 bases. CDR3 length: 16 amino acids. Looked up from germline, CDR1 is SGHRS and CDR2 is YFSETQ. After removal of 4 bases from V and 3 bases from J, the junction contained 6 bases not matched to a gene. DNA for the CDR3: TGCGCCAGCAGCACCACGCTAGCGGGGGGCTACAATGAGCAGTTCTTC. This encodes CASSTTLAGGYNEQFF.